This T cell receptor (beta chain) was sequenced for a study of shared clonotypes between healthy human individuals. The study drew all its donors from Caucasian adults living in Nashville, Tennessee. Germline V gene sequence: CDR1 LGHNA, CDR2 YSLEER. Unmatched junction bases numbered 9, after V lost 4 bases and J lost 4 bases. The CDR3 totals 15 residues. Here immunoSEQ multiplex PCR was the method, and the copy in TCRdb shows in-frame clones only, minus some. The data hold roughly 2,500,000 clones, with roughly 93% observed a single time. V gene TRBV4-3 combines with J gene TRBJ2-7, with 8 bases fitting TRBD1. This clonotype was obtained from a man aged 18 to 35 in good health. Some clones in this sample may be carry-over from other donors' samples. The sequenced sample was naive CD4+ T cells from PBMCs. The subset here: CD45RA+ positively selected. The CDR3: CASSRTGQATYEQYF. Here the CDR3 DNA reads TGCGCCAGCAGCCGGACGGGACAGGCCACTTACGAGCAGTACTTC.